These 29 T cell receptor beta chains came from one sample sequenced in a study of blood T cell repertoires in COVID-19. Profiling relied on immunoSEQ multiplex PCR, and the TCRdb table lists in-frame clones only, not all of them. The top ten clones hold around 6.4% of a sample with under 300,000 clones, around 85% of them seen once. The specimen sequenced was peripheral blood. These receptors came from a woman aged 55-70 years with active or convalescent COVID-19.

This clone has a single count. The rearrangement uses TRBV15 and TRBJ2-1; D might be TRBD2 (6 bases). CDR1 LNHNV and CDR2 YYDKDF come from the germline V gene (reference sequence). Trimming took 0 bases from V and 7 from J, leaving 19 bases between them. This CDR3 contains 17 residues. The CDR3 loop reads CATSREKLASIANEQFF. The CDR3 nucleotides are TGTGCCACCAGCAGAGAGAAACTAGCCTCCATAGCTAATGAGCAGTTCTTC.

The count of this clone is one. The chain joins TRBV11-3 to TRBJ2-5; weak D call: TRBD2 (5 bases). CDR1 SGHNT and CDR2 YENEEA come from the germline V gene. CDR3 length: 13 amino acids. Deletions cut 4 bases from V and 4 bases from J, with 10 bases between. The CDR3 bases are TGTGCCAGCAGCTGGCGTGGACTAGAGACCCAGTACTTC. Its protein is CASSWRGLETQYF.

The V call is TRBV7-2, the J call TRBJ2-2, with no clear D. V gave up 0 bases and J gave up 6 bases, with 5 bases separating them. This CDR3 is built from 13 residues. Germline V gene sequence: CDR1 SGHTA, CDR2 FQGNSA. CDR3 loop: CASSLAASGELFF. CDR3 coding DNA: TGTGCCAGCAGCTTAGCAGCTTCCGGGGAGCTGTTTTTT.

This clone was observed a few times. The V and J genes are TRBV24-1 and TRBJ1-4; the D is unclear. Germline V gene data show CDR1 as KGHDR and CDR2 as SFDVKD. This CDR3 has 13 residues. The germline V and J ends were trimmed by 3 bases and 13 bases, with 14 bases remaining between them. In DNA, the CDR3 is TGTGCCACCAGTGATAGCGGCCGACGAGGACTGTTTTTT. It is translated as CATSDSGRRGLFF.

V is TRBV15 and J is TRBJ2-1; D gene uncertain. V shed 0 bases and J shed 13 bases, with 13 bases lying between them. Per germline, CDR1 LNHNV and CDR2 YYDKDF (reference sequence). The CDR3 loop spans 13 amino acids. The CDR3 region has the DNA TGTGCCACCAGCAGAGATGGGTCCGGAGAACAGTTCTTC. This encodes CATSRDGSGEQFF.

V usage is TRBV5-1 and J usage is TRBJ2-1, with TRBD2 matching 12 bases. Looked up from germline, CDR1 is SGHRS and CDR2 is YFSETQ. This CDR3 is 14 amino acids long. The V gene end was trimmed by 5 bases and the J gene end by 6 bases; junction bases not matched to a gene: 3. CDR3 coding DNA: TGCGCCAGCAGTAGGACTAGCGGGACCAATGAGCAGTTCTTC. It yields the protein CASSRTSGTNEQFF.

The chain couples TRBV5-1 to TRBJ1-3; weak D call: TRBD1 (6 bases). Trimming removed 0 bases from V and 0 bases from J, with 13 bases in between. CDR3 length equals 17 residues. Germline V gives CDR1 SGHRS, CDR2 YFSETQ. CDR3: CASSLEGHPSSGNTIYF. CDR3 sequence (DNA): TGCGCCAGCAGCTTGGAGGGACACCCAAGCTCTGGAAACACCATATATTTT.

This clone was detected only once. This chain uses TRBV7-9 with TRBJ2-1; possible D gene TRBD2, 6 bases. The V gene lost 2 bases and the J gene lost 3 bases, with 8 bases spanning the gap. The CDR3 length is 14 residues. The germline CDR1 and CDR2 sequences are SEHNR and FQNEAQ (reference sequence). This CDR3 is CASSLRGNYNEQFF. CDR3 DNA sequence: TGTGCCAGCAGCTTACGCGGGAACTACAATGAGCAGTTCTTC.

The V and J genes are TRBV7-9 and TRBJ2-7; D gene uncertain. The CDR3 is 11 amino acids. V was pared by 2 bases and J by 6 bases, with 5 bases between. The germline CDR1 and CDR2 sequences are SEHNR and FQNEAQ (reference sequence). The CDR3 DNA is TGTGCCAGCAGCTTAATCTCCGAGCAGTACTTC. Amino acid sequence: CASSLISEQYF.

The V and J genes are TRBV13 and TRBJ1-1; 7 bases agree with TRBD1. There are 14 residues in the CDR3. J lost 3 bases, V lost 5 bases, and 6 bases had no gene match. In germline, CDR1 is PRHDT, CDR2 FYEKMQ (reference sequence). CDR3: CASSTPTGHTEAFF. The CDR3 nucleotides read TGTGCCAGCAGCACACCGACAGGGCACACTGAAGCTTTCTTT.

The chain joins TRBV6-6 to TRBJ1-1; 9 nucleotides match TRBD1. This CDR3 comprises 13 residues. CDR1 MNHNY and CDR2 SVGAGI come from the germline V gene (reference sequence). Trimming cost V 5 bases and J 4 bases; bases outside gene matches: 2. The CDR3 spells CASSRTGATEAFF. CDR3 DNA sequence: TGTGCCAGCAGTCGGACAGGGGCCACTGAAGCTTTCTTT.

This clone was observed a single time. This chain joins TRBV6-1 and TRBJ2-7, with D possibly being TRBD1 (6 bases). V was shortened by 3 bases and J by 2 bases, with 14 bases between the two germline ends. Germline values: CDR1 MNHNS, CDR2 SASEGT. The CDR3 consists of 15 residues. The CDR3 coding sequence is TGTGCCAGCAGTGACCCCTCACAGGGCCCCTACGAGCAGTACGTC. Encoded protein: CASSDPSQGPYEQYV.

This clone was detected only a few times. This chain links TRBV5-1 with TRBJ2-1; TRBD1 agrees at 9 bases. The CDR3 loop spans 14 amino acids. Germline trimming cut 2 bases from V and 7 bases from J; bases unmatched to any gene: 4. Germline CDR1 is SGHRS and CDR2 is YFSETQ. CDR3 protein: CASSFDRGRNEQFF. In DNA form, the CDR3 reads TGCGCCAGCAGCTTCGACAGGGGGAGGAATGAGCAGTTCTTC.

The chain uses TRBV5-1 and TRBJ2-5, with D perhaps TRBD2 (6 bases). Germline V gene lookup returns CDR1 SGHRS and CDR2 YFSETQ. The CDR3 length is 14 residues. V lost 1 base to trimming and J lost 1 base, with 8 bases between them. In DNA, the CDR3 is TGCGCCAGCAGCTTGACTAGCTCCCAAGAGACCCAGTACTTC. Translating it yields CASSLTSSQETQYF.

The chain is built from TRBV7-9 and TRBJ2-7; tentatively, D is TRBD2 (6 bases). This CDR3 comprises 13 residues. Germline V gene data show CDR1 as SEHNR and CDR2 as FQNEAQ (reference sequence). V lost 4 bases to trimming and J lost 8 bases, with 15 bases between them. In nucleotides, the CDR3 is TGTGCCAGCAGCTACCAGCTTGGCGGGAAGCAGTACTTC. Protein: CASSYQLGGKQYF.

This chain connects TRBV6-2 or TRBV6-3 to TRBJ2-3; 7 bases are shared with TRBD1. The ends lost 0 bases at V and 3 bases at J; junction bases unmatched: 12. The V gene's germline CDR1 is MNHEY and CDR2 SVGEGT. The CDR3 sequence is 18 residues long. The DNA of the CDR3 is TGTGCCAGCAGTTACTCTGTCTTGAACAGGGGCTGGACAGATACGCAGTATTTT. Translated: CASSYSVLNRGWTDTQYF.

This rearrangement joins TRBV5-1 to TRBJ2-3; 9 bases are a match to TRBD1. CDR3 length equals 19 residues. Losses at the gene ends were 4 bases for V and 4 bases for J; bases not matched to a gene: 19. The V gene's germline CDR1 is SGHRS and CDR2 YFSETQ. Here the CDR3 reads CASSRILPAGQGFADTQYF. The CDR3 DNA reads as TGCGCCAGCAGCCGGATCTTGCCCGCCGGACAGGGGTTTGCAGATACGCAGTATTTT.

This clone was recorded a few times. This sequence joins TRBV7-2 and TRBJ2-7; TRBD2 matches at 8 bases. Germline CDR1 SGHTA, CDR2 FQGNSA. CDR3 size: 17 residues. The trim removed 1 base at V and 2 bases at J, leaving 10 bases unmatched. The CDR3, as DNA: TGTGCCAGCAGCTTAGACCTACTTAGCGGGATGCCCTACGAGCAGTACTTC. Protein: CASSLDLLSGMPYEQYF. Combining the CDR3 with reference TRBV7-2 and TRBJ2-7 gives the whole variable domain GAGVSQSPSNKVTEKGKDVELRCDPISGHTALYWYRQSLGQGLEFLIYFQGNSAPDKSGLPSDRFSAERTGGSVSTLTIQRTQQEDSAVYLCASSLDLLSGMPYEQYFGPGTRLTVT.

This chain uses TRBV20-1 with TRBJ1-1; 7 bases agree with TRBD1. Germline-derived CDR1 and CDR2 are DFQATT and SNEGSKA (reference sequence). V gave up 3 bases and J gave up 2 bases; unmatched junction bases: 15. This CDR3 has 17 residues. CDR3 bases: TGCAGTGCTAGTCTTCACAGGGGACTCGGGGGAAACACTGAAGCTTTCTTT. Protein product: CSASLHRGLGGNTEAFF.

The chain joins TRBV10-3 to TRBJ2-3, with 14 bases aligning to TRBD2. V lost 4 bases and J lost 5; bases outside the gene matches: 5. Germline lookup yields CDR1 ENHRY and CDR2 SYGVKD. There are 16 residues in the CDR3. The CDR3 is CAISVPGLAGEDTQYF. The CDR3, as DNA: TGTGCCATCAGTGTTCCGGGACTAGCGGGAGAAGATACGCAGTATTTT.

This chain uses TRBV6-2 or TRBV6-3 with TRBJ2-7; 7 bases map to TRBD2. The CDR3 spans 15 residues. V was clipped by 5 bases and J by 11 bases; unmatched bases: 18. The V gene's germline CDR1 is MNHEY and CDR2 SVGEGT. CDR3 in amino acids: CASSPSLSSGVWKYF. The CDR3 region has the DNA TGTGCCAGCAGTCCCTCCCTCTCTAGCGGAGTCTGGAAGTACTTC.

The genes are TRBV19 and TRBJ2-1; 8 positions match TRBD1. CDR3 length equals 14 residues. Germline V gene data show CDR1 as LNHDA and CDR2 as SQIVND (reference sequence). Trimming at V came to 0 bases and at J to 9 bases, leaving 4 bases not matched to a gene. CDR3: CASSIDPGGTEQFF. CDR3 nucleotide sequence: TGTGCCAGTAGTATAGATCCAGGGGGCACTGAGCAGTTCTTC. The variable domain in full, with the rest retrieved from reference TRBV19 and TRBJ2-1, is DGGITQSPKYLFRKEGQNVTLSCEQNLNHDAMYWYRQDPGQGLRLIYYSQIVNDFQKGDIAEGYSVSREKKESFPLTVTSAQKNPTAFYLCASSIDPGGTEQFFGPGTRLTVL.

This clone showed up just once. This sequence joins TRBV2 and TRBJ1-1, with TRBD1 matching over 8 bases. Germline V gives CDR1 SNHLY, CDR2 FYNNEI. The CDR3 is 14 residues long. V trimming: 7 bases; J trimming: 3 bases; junction bases outside the gene matches: 7. The CDR3 nucleotides are TGTGCCAGCAAGAACACAGGGGGTGACACTGAAGCTTTCTTT. Its translation is CASKNTGGDTEAFF. Full variable domain (outside the CDR3, taken from reference TRBV2 and TRBJ1-1): EPEVTQTPSHQVTQMGQEVILRCVPISNHLYFYWYRQILGQKVEFLVSFYNNEISEKSEIFDDQFSVERPDGSNFTLKIRSTKLEDSAMYFCASKNTGGDTEAFFGQGTRLTVV.

The chain has TRBV21-1 and TRBJ2-3; the table assigns TRBD1, which was not confirmed against the DNA. TRBV21-1 is tagged as a pseudogene. The CDR3 contains 14 residues. The CDR3 DNA sequence: TGTGCCAGCACCAACCGGACAGGCACAGATACGCAGTATTTT. Translation: CASTNRTGTDTQYF.

The rearrangement uses TRBV11-3 and TRBJ2-7; 9 positions match TRBD1. The J segment lost 4 bases and the V segment lost 0 bases, leaving 4 bases of the junction unmatched. The CDR3 contains 15 residues. Germline values: CDR1 SGHNT, CDR2 YENEEA. The CDR3 is CASSLEGTGLYEQYF. The CDR3 DNA reads TGTGCCAGCAGCTTAGAGGGGACAGGGTTATACGAGCAGTACTTC.

The chain has TRBV2 and TRBJ2-7; 9 nucleotides agree with TRBD1. The V gene end was trimmed by 1 base and the J gene end by 6 bases; junction bases not matched to a gene: 1. Per the germline V gene, CDR1 is SNHLY and CDR2 is FYNNEI. The CDR3 has 13 residues. For the CDR3, the DNA is TGTGCCAGCAGTGAAGGGACAGGGGTCGAGCAGTACTTC. It specifies CASSEGTGVEQYF.

V and J are TRBV5-1 and TRBJ1-1, with 9 bases matching TRBD1. Trimming removed 0 bases from V and 5 bases from J; junction bases left unmatched: 11. This CDR3 has 17 residues. The germline CDR1 and CDR2 sequences are SGHRS and YFSETQ. The DNA for the CDR3 is TGCGCCAGCAGCTTGGAGGGGACAGGGAGATTAGGGACTGAAGCTTTCTTT. It codes for CASSLEGTGRLGTEAFF.

The chain has TRBV4-1 and TRBJ1-1, with 8 positions matching TRBD1. V was pared by 4 bases and J by 2 bases, with 6 bases of the junction left unmatched. Germline V CDR1 and CDR2: MGHRA, YSYEKL. The CDR3 has 15 amino acids. This CDR3 is CASSLRDRPNTEAFF. CDR3 in DNA: TGCGCCAGCAGCCTTAGGGACAGGCCAAACACTGAAGCTTTCTTT.

The chain has TRBV11-2 and TRBJ1-1, with 7 bases matching TRBD1. The germline V gene has CDR1 SGHAT and CDR2 FQNNGV. The CDR3 sequence is 14 residues long. V shed 5 bases and J 7 bases; nucleotides not matched to a gene: 10. Here the CDR3 DNA reads TGTGCCAGCAGCCCCACCCGACAGGGTGGTGAAGCTTTCTTT. This codes for CASSPTRQGGEAFF.